Below, one TCR beta chain is given with its context. The V gene lost 3 bases and the J gene lost 3 bases, with 7 bases spanning the gap. This CDR3 comprises 14 residues. CDR1 and CDR2 (germline): KGHDR, SFDVKD. This sample was taken from a study of blood T cell repertoires in COVID-19. Turning to the study itself: Acute and convalescent COVID-19 specimens originated in the United States, Italy and Spain.

Profiled with immunoSEQ multiplex PCR; TCRdb holds only in-frame clones, not every one. The profile shows around 170,000 clones, 70% to 90% of them singletons. The sequence was obtained from a woman under 40 with acute or convalescent COVID-19. Material: peripheral blood. The rearrangement uses TRBV24-1 and TRBJ2-2, with unresolved D. The CDR3 is CATSDPLYTGELFF. The CDR3 DNA is TGTGCCACCAGTGATCCCCTCTACACCGGGGAGCTGTTTTTT.